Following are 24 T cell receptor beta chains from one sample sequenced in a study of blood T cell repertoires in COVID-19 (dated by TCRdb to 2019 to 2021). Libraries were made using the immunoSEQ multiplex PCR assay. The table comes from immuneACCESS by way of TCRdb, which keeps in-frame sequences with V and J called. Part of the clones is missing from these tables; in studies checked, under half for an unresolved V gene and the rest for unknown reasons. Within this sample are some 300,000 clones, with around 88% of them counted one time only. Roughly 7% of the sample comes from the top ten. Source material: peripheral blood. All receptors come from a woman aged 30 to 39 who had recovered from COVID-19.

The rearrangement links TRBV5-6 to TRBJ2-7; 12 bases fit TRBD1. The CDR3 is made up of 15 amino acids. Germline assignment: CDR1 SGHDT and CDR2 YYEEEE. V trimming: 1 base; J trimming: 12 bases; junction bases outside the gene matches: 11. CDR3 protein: CASSLWGTGGEVVYF. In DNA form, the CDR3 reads TGTGCCAGCAGCTTGTGGGGGACAGGGGGCGAGGTAGTGTACTTC.

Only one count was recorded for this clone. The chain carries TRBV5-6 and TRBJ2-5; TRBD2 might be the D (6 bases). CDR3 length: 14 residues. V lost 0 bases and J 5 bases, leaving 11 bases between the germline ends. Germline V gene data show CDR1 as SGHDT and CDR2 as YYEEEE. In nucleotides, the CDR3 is TGTGCCAGCAGCTTGGGGGGCGGGGTTGAGACCCAGTACTTC. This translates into CASSLGGGVETQYF.

This chain's CDR3 is CATSRLTATNEKLFF. CDR3 DNA sequence: TGTGCCACCAGCAGATTGACAGCAACTAATGAAAAACTGTTTTTT. The chain has TRBV15 and TRBJ1-4; D possibly corresponds to TRBD1 (5 bases). The germline V and J ends were trimmed by 2 bases and 0 bases, with 7 bases remaining between them. CDR1 is LNHNV, CDR2 YYDKDF, per germline (reference sequence). There are 15 residues in the CDR3.

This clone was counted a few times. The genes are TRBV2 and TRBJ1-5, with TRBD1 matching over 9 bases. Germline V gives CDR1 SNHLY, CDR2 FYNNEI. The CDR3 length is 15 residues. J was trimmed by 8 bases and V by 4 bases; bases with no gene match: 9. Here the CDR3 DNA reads TGTGCCAGCAGTGTTTTGCACAGGGGGCCGGAGCCCCAGCATTTT. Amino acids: CASSVLHRGPEPQHF.

CDR3 DNA: TGTGCCAGCAGTTTTGCCAGCTTTAGACCCGAGGCCGCAAACTACGAGCAGTACTTC. Translating it yields CASSFASFRPEAANYEQYF. The chain is built from TRBV28 and TRBJ2-7; D is undetermined. In germline, CDR1 is MDHEN, CDR2 SYDVKM. CDR3 size: 19 residues. Trimming removed 3 bases at V and 3 bases at J, with 27 bases between.

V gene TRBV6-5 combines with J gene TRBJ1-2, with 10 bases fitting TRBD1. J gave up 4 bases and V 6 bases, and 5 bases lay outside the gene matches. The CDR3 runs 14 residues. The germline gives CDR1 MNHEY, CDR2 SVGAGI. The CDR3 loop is CASRMTGGAYGYTF. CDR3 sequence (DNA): TGTGCCAGCAGAATGACAGGGGGCGCCTATGGCTACACCTTC.

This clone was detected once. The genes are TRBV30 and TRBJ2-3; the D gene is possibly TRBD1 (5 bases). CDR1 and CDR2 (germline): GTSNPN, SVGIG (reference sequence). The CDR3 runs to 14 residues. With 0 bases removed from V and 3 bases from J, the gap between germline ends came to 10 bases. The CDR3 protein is CAWSVKGLTDTQYF. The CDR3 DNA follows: TGTGCCTGGAGTGTCAAGGGGTTAACAGATACGCAGTATTTT. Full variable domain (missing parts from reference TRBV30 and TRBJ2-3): SQTIHQWPATLVQPVGSPLSLECTVEGTSNPNLYWYRQAAGRGLQLLFYSVGIGQISSEVPQNLSASRPQDRQFILSSKKLLLSDSGFYLCAWSVKGLTDTQYFGPGTRLTVL.

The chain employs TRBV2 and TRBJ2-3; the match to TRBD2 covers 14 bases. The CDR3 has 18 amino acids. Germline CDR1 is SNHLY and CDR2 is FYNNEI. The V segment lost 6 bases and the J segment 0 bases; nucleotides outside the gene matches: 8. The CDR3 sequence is CASSAGTSGGPSTDTQYF. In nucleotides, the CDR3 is TGTGCCAGCAGCGCCGGGACTAGCGGGGGCCCTAGCACAGATACGCAGTATTTT.

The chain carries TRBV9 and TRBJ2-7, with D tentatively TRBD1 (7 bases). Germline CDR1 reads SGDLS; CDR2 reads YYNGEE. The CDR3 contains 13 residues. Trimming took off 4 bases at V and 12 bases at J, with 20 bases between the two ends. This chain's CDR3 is CASSPRGDSPPYF. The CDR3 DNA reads TGTGCCAGCAGCCCGAGGGGGGACAGTCCTCCGTACTTC.

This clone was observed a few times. DNA for the CDR3: TGTGCCAGCAGCCTCTCCGGGGGATACACCTACGAGCAGTACTTC. Protein sequence: CASSLSGGYTYEQYF. The chain recombines TRBV3-1 (or the pseudogene TRBV3-2) with TRBJ2-7, with TRBD2 as a possible D gene (6 bases). The CDR3 extends over 15 amino acids. V was cut by 4 bases and J by 2 bases, with 15 bases left in between. Germline V gene sequence: CDR1 LGHDT, CDR2 YNNKEL (reference sequence).

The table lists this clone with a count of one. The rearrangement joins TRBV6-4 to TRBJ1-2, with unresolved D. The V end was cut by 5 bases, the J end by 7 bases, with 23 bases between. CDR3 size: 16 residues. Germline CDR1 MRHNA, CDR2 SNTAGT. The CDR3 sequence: CASSPEPAWSEGGYTF. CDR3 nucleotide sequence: TGTGCCAGCAGTCCAGAACCCGCTTGGAGCGAAGGTGGCTACACCTTC.

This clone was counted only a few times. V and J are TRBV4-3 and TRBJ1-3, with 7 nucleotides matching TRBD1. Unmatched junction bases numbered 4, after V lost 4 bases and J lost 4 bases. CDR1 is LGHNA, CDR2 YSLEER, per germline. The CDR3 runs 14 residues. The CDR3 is CASSLTGVGNTIYF. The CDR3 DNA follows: TGCGCCAGCAGCCTTACAGGGGTGGGAAACACCATATATTTT.

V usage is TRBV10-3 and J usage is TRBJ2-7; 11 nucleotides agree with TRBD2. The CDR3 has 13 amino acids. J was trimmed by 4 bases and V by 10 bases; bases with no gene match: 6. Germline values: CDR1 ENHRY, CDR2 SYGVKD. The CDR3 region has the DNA TGTGCCACGATGGGGACTAGCGGATACGAGCAGTACTTC. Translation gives CATMGTSGYEQYF.

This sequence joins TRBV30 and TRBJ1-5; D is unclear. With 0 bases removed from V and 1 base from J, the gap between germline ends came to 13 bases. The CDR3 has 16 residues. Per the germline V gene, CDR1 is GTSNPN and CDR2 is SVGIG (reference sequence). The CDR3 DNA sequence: TGTGCCTGGAGTGTCGGGTGGCAGACCAGCAATCAGCCCCAGCATTTT. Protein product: CAWSVGWQTSNQPQHF.

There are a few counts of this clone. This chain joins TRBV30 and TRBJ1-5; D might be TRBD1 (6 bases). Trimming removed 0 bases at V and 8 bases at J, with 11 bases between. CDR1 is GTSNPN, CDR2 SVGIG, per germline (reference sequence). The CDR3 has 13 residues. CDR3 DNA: TGTGCCTGGAGTGTAGCGGGGGCTAAGCCCCAGCATTTT. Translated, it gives CAWSVAGAKPQHF. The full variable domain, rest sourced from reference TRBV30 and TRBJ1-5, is SQTIHQWPATLVQPVGSPLSLECTVEGTSNPNLYWYRQAAGRGLQLLFYSVGIGQISSEVPQNLSASRPQDRQFILSSKKLLLSDSGFYLCAWSVAGAKPQHFGDGTRLSIL.

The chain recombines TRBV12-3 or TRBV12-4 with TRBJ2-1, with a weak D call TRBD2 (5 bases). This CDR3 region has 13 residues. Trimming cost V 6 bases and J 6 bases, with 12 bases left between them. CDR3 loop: CASSSTSTNEQFF. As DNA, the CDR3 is TGTGCCAGCAGCTCCACTAGTACCAATGAGCAGTTCTTC.

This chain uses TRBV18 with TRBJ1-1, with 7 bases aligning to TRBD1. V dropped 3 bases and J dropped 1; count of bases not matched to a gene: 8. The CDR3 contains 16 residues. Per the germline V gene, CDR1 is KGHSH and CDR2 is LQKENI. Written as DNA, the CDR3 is TGTGCCAGCTCACCGAGACAGGGTGGGACGAACACTGAAGCTTTCTTT. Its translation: CASSPRQGGTNTEAFF.

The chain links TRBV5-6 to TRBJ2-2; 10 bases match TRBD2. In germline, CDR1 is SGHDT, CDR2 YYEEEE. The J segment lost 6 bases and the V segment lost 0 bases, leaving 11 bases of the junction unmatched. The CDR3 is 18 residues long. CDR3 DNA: TGTGCCAGCAGCTTGGTGAGGGCTAGCGGGAGAAAGGCCGGGGAGCTGTTTTTT. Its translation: CASSLVRASGRKAGELFF.

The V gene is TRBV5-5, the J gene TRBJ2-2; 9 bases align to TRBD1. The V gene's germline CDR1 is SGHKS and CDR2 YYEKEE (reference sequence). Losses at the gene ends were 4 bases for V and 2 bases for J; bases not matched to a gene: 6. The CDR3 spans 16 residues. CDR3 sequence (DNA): TGTGCCAGCAGCCCGGACAGGGGCCTCAACACCGGGGAGCTGTTTTTT. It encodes CASSPDRGLNTGELFF.

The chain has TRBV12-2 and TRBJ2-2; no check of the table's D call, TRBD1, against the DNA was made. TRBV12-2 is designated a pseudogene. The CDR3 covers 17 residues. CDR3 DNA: TGTGCAAGTCGCTTATTCCACAGGGGCGAGTACACCGGGGAGCTGTTTTTT. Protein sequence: CASRLFHRGEYTGELFF.

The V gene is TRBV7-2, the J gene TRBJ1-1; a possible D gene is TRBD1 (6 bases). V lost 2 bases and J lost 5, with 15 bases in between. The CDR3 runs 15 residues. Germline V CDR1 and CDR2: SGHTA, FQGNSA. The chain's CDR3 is CASSLIRGGGTEAFF. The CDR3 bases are TGTGCCAGCAGCTTAATTCGAGGGGGTGGGACTGAAGCTTTCTTT.

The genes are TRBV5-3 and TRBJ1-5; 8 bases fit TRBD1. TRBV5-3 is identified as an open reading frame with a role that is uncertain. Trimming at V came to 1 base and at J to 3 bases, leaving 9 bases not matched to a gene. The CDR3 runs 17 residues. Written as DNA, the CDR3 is TGTGCCAGAAGCTTGAGGGACAGGTGGAGGGTCAATCAGCCCCAGCATTTT. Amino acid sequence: CARSLRDRWRVNQPQHF.

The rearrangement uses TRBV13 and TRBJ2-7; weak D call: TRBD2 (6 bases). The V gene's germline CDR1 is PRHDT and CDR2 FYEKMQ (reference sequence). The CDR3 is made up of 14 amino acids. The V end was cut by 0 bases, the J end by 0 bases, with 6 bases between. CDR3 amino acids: CASSLGGGSYEQYF. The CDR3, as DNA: TGTGCCAGCAGCTTAGGCGGGGGCTCCTACGAGCAGTACTTC.

This chain's CDR3 is CASTLRRGGYNEQFF. CDR3 nucleotides: TGTGCCAGTACCCTGAGGAGGGGGGGCTACAATGAGCAGTTCTTC. The chain carries TRBV19 and TRBJ2-1; D might be TRBD2 (7 bases). CDR3 length: 15 residues. V was shortened by 7 bases and J by 3 bases, with 16 bases between the two germline ends. CDR1 is LNHDA and CDR2 is SQIVND in the germline V gene (reference sequence).